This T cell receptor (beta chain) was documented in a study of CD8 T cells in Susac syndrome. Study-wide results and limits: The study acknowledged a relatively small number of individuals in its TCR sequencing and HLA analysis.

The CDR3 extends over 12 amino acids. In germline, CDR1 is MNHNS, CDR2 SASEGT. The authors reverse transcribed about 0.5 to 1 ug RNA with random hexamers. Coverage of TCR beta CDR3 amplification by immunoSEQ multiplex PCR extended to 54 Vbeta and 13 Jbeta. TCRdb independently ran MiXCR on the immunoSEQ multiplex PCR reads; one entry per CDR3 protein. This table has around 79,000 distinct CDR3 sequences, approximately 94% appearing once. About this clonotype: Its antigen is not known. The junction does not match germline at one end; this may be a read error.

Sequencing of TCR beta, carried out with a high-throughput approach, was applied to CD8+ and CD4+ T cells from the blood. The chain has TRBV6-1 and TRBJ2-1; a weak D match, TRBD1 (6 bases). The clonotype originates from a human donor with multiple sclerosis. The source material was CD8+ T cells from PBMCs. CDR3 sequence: CASSETGPWQVF. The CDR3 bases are TGTGCCAGCAGTGAGACAGGCCCCTGGCAGGTCTTC.